The rows below give T cell receptor beta chains drawn from one sample of a study of blood T cells in healthy people across ages. TCRdb independently ran MiXCR on the 5' RACE reads; one entry per CDR3 protein. Among hundreds of thousands of distinct CDR3 sequences listed, 25% were seen once. This sample also appeared in a second study, on T cells of mothers and their children.

Input material: blood. These receptors originate from a boy between 10 and 17 years old in good health. Each CDR3 is given with its conserved first and last residue. Each record gives: J gene, CDR3 length, clone size, V gene, D gene, CDR3 DNA, CDR3 protein. D genes are given only for firm matches. Size tells how often a clone was seen (once, few, many) or the class of an expanded clone, and some rows leave it out.

j_gene: TRBJ2-7; len: 15; abundance: .; v_gene: TRBV12-3/TRBV12-4; d_gene: .; CDR3nt: TGTGCCAGCAGTACAAGGACCGGACGGAACTACGAGCAGTACTTC; CDR3aa: CASSTRTGRNYEQYF
j_gene: TRBJ2-3; len: 11; abundance: many; v_gene: TRBV2; d_gene: .; CDR3nt: TGTGCCAGCGCTAGCGCAGATACGCAGTATTTT; CDR3aa: CASASADTQYF
j_gene: TRBJ2-1; len: 17; abundance: once; v_gene: TRBV4-3; d_gene: TRBD1; CDR3nt: TGCGCCAGCAGCCAACGTATAGTGTCAGGGGGTTACAATGAGCAGTTCTTC; CDR3aa: CASSQRIVSGGYNEQFF
j_gene: TRBJ1-3; len: 16; abundance: few; v_gene: TRBV9; d_gene: TRBD1; CDR3nt: TGTGCCAGCAGCACGGGACAGTTTCTCTCTGGAAACACCATATATTTT; CDR3aa: CASSTGQFLSGNTIYF
j_gene: TRBJ2-4; len: 15; abundance: few; v_gene: TRBV29-1; d_gene: .; CDR3nt: TGCAGCGTTTATTGGACAGCGTTAAATCCAAACATTCAGTACTTC; CDR3aa: CSVYWTALNPNIQYF
j_gene: TRBJ2-7; len: 11; abundance: .; v_gene: TRBV20-1; d_gene: .; CDR3nt: TGCAGTGCTGGGCCCCAAGGCGAGCAGTACTTC; CDR3aa: CSAGPQGEQYF
j_gene: TRBJ2-4; len: 15; abundance: .; v_gene: TRBV20-1; d_gene: TRBD1; CDR3nt: TGCAGTGCCATGACAGGGTATGGAGCCAAAAACATACAGTACTTC; CDR3aa: CSAMTGYGAKNIQYF
j_gene: TRBJ1-2; len: 15; abundance: .; v_gene: TRBV18; d_gene: .; CDR3nt: TGTGCCAGCTCACCAACGGCAGACACTAACTATGGCTACACCTTC; CDR3aa: CASSPTADTNYGYTF
j_gene: TRBJ1-5; len: 16; abundance: .; v_gene: TRBV6-2/TRBV6-3; d_gene: TRBD1; CDR3nt: TGTGCCAGCAGTTCTCAGGGGACAGTTCTCAATCAGCCCCAGCATTTT; CDR3aa: CASSSQGTVLNQPQHF
j_gene: TRBJ2-1; len: 15; abundance: once; v_gene: TRBV6-4; d_gene: TRBD1; CDR3nt: TGTGCCAGCAGTGACTTGGCAGGGGGAAATGATGAGCAGTTCTTC; CDR3aa: CASSDLAGGNDEQFF
j_gene: TRBJ2-3; len: 15; abundance: .; v_gene: TRBV27; d_gene: .; CDR3nt: TGTGCCAGCGCCCCCTACCTCCCGAACCCAGATACGCAGTATTTT; CDR3aa: CASAPYLPNPDTQYF
j_gene: TRBJ1-2; len: 13; abundance: .; v_gene: TRBV27; d_gene: .; CDR3nt: TGTGCCAGCAGTCAAACGACTCTCAATGGCTACACCTTC; CDR3aa: CASSQTTLNGYTF
j_gene: TRBJ2-1; len: 12; abundance: .; v_gene: TRBV7-9; d_gene: .; CDR3nt: TGTGCCAGCAAAGAGGGATACAATGAGCGGTTCTTC; CDR3aa: CASKEGYNERFF
j_gene: TRBJ1-2; len: 13; abundance: few; v_gene: TRBV3-1; d_gene: .; CDR3nt: TGTGCCAGCAGCCAAGATCTCGTCTATGGCTACACCTTC; CDR3aa: CASSQDLVYGYTF
j_gene: TRBJ2-7; len: 14; abundance: few; v_gene: TRBV3-1; d_gene: .; CDR3nt: TGTGCCAGCGGGGACGCGGGGAGTTCCTACGAGCAGTACTTC; CDR3aa: CASGDAGSSYEQYF
j_gene: TRBJ2-7; len: 16; abundance: .; v_gene: TRBV4-3; d_gene: .; CDR3nt: TGCGCCAGCAGCCAAGGCCAGGGGATGCACTCCTACGAGCAGTACTTC; CDR3aa: CASSQGQGMHSYEQYF
j_gene: TRBJ2-7; len: 12; abundance: .; v_gene: TRBV7-9; d_gene: .; CDR3nt: TGTGCCAGCACGGCGGATTCCTACGAGCAGTACTTC; CDR3aa: CASTADSYEQYF
j_gene: TRBJ2-5; len: 16; abundance: .; v_gene: TRBV7-9; d_gene: TRBD1; CDR3nt: TGTGCCAGCAGCATCCGGGACAGGGGGCTACGGGAGACCCAGTACTTC; CDR3aa: CASSIRDRGLRETQYF
j_gene: TRBJ2-5; len: 13; abundance: .; v_gene: TRBV11-2; d_gene: .; CDR3nt: TGTGCCAGCAGTCCAACGACAGGACAAACCCAGTACTTC; CDR3aa: CASSPTTGQTQYF
j_gene: TRBJ2-5; len: 15; abundance: .; v_gene: TRBV20-1; d_gene: TRBD1; CDR3nt: TGCAGTGCCAGGACCTCCCACAGGGGTTTGGAGACCCAGTACTTC; CDR3aa: CSARTSHRGLETQYF
j_gene: TRBJ1-2; len: 15; abundance: .; v_gene: TRBV6-5; d_gene: TRBD1; CDR3nt: TGTGCCAGCAGTCCCGCAGGGGGGGGTACTTATGGCTACACCTTC; CDR3aa: CASSPAGGGTYGYTF
j_gene: TRBJ2-7; len: 12; abundance: few; v_gene: TRBV20-1; d_gene: .; CDR3nt: TGCAGTGCTAGAGACTTAAATTACGAGCAGTACTTC; CDR3aa: CSARDLNYEQYF
j_gene: TRBJ2-6; len: 14; abundance: few; v_gene: TRBV12-3/TRBV12-4; d_gene: .; CDR3nt: TGTGCCAGCAGGGACCCCCTGAAGGCCAACGTCCTGACTTTC; CDR3aa: CASRDPLKANVLTF
j_gene: TRBJ1-1; len: 15; abundance: .; v_gene: TRBV10-3; d_gene: .; CDR3nt: TGTGCCATCAGTCCGCAAGGACAGTTGAACACTGAAGCTTTCTTT; CDR3aa: CAISPQGQLNTEAFF
j_gene: TRBJ2-1; len: 15; abundance: few; v_gene: TRBV4-1; d_gene: TRBD2; CDR3nt: TGCGCCAGCAGCCAAGAAGCGGGAGAGTACAATGAGCAGTTCTTC; CDR3aa: CASSQEAGEYNEQFF
j_gene: TRBJ2-7; len: 13; abundance: .; v_gene: TRBV20-1; d_gene: .; CDR3nt: TGCAGTGCTACAGGGCCCCTGGTGTACGAGCAGTACTTC; CDR3aa: CSATGPLVYEQYF
j_gene: TRBJ2-7; len: 13; abundance: .; v_gene: TRBV6-5; d_gene: .; CDR3nt: TGTGCCAGCAGCCTTACTAAGGGCTACGAGCAGTACTTC; CDR3aa: CASSLTKGYEQYF
j_gene: TRBJ1-4; len: 15; abundance: once; v_gene: TRBV7-6; d_gene: .; CDR3nt: TGTGCCAGCAGCCCAGAGGGGGTGTCGGGTGAAAAACTGTTTTTT; CDR3aa: CASSPEGVSGEKLFF
j_gene: TRBJ2-5; len: 19; abundance: few; v_gene: TRBV4-1; d_gene: TRBD2; CDR3nt: TGCGCCAGCAGCGTCCTGGGAGCGGGAGGTGGGTCCATTCAAGAGACCCAGTACTTC; CDR3aa: CASSVLGAGGGSIQETQYF
j_gene: TRBJ2-1; len: 13; abundance: .; v_gene: TRBV29-1; d_gene: .; CDR3nt: TGCAGCGGGACTCTGAGCTCCTACAATGAGCAGTTCTTC; CDR3aa: CSGTLSSYNEQFF
j_gene: TRBJ2-1; len: 14; abundance: few; v_gene: TRBV24-1; d_gene: TRBD2; CDR3nt: TGTGCCACCAGTGGTGATAGCGGGAAGTATGAGCAGTTCTTC; CDR3aa: CATSGDSGKYEQFF
j_gene: TRBJ1-1; len: 13; abundance: .; v_gene: TRBV29-1; d_gene: .; CDR3nt: TGCAGCGTTGTCCAAAAGGCGGGGTTCGAAGCTTTCTTT; CDR3aa: CSVVQKAGFEAFF
j_gene: TRBJ2-1; len: 16; abundance: .; v_gene: TRBV13; d_gene: .; CDR3nt: TGTGCCAGCAGCCAAGGCACTTTCTCCCCCGACGATGAGCAGTTCTTC; CDR3aa: CASSQGTFSPDDEQFF
j_gene: TRBJ2-1; len: 15; abundance: few; v_gene: TRBV9; d_gene: .; CDR3nt: TGTGCCAGCAGCGTAGCGGGCGGCTCCTACAATGAGCAGTTCTTC; CDR3aa: CASSVAGGSYNEQFF
j_gene: TRBJ2-1; len: 16; abundance: few; v_gene: TRBV28; d_gene: TRBD1; CDR3nt: TGTGCCAGCAGTTCCTTCCGGGACAGCTCCTACAATGAGCAGTTCTTC; CDR3aa: CASSSFRDSSYNEQFF
j_gene: TRBJ2-1; len: 12; abundance: .; v_gene: TRBV29-1; d_gene: .; CDR3nt: TGCAGCCCCCGGACCTCCTACAATGAGCAGTTCTTC; CDR3aa: CSPRTSYNEQFF
j_gene: TRBJ2-3; len: 13; abundance: .; v_gene: TRBV7-9; d_gene: .; CDR3nt: TGTGCCAGCAGCTTAGTCTACCGGGATACGCAGTATTTT; CDR3aa: CASSLVYRDTQYF
j_gene: TRBJ2-3; len: 15; abundance: few; v_gene: TRBV7-3; d_gene: .; CDR3nt: TGTGCCAGCAGCTTAGTTATGGGGGGTCTGAATACGCAGTATTTT; CDR3aa: CASSLVMGGLNTQYF
j_gene: TRBJ2-5; len: 19; abundance: .; v_gene: TRBV4-1; d_gene: TRBD2; CDR3nt: TGCGCCAGCAGCCAAGTCCCTAGACTAGCGGGAGGGCCGACGGAGACCCAGTACTTC; CDR3aa: CASSQVPRLAGGPTETQYF
j_gene: TRBJ1-2; len: 14; abundance: .; v_gene: TRBV6-2/TRBV6-3; d_gene: .; CDR3nt: TGTGCCAGCAGTTACTCGTCCAGCCTTGCCGGCTACACCTTC; CDR3aa: CASSYSSSLAGYTF
j_gene: TRBJ2-7; len: 12; abundance: few; v_gene: TRBV20-1; d_gene: .; CDR3nt: TGCAGTGCTAGTATAGGGGGCTACGAGCAGTACTTC; CDR3aa: CSASIGGYEQYF
j_gene: TRBJ2-5; len: 15; abundance: few; v_gene: TRBV5-1; d_gene: TRBD2; CDR3nt: TGCGCCAGCAGCTGGACTAGCGGGGGAATAGAGACCCAGTACTTC; CDR3aa: CASSWTSGGIETQYF
j_gene: TRBJ2-1; len: 15; abundance: few; v_gene: TRBV6-6; d_gene: .; CDR3nt: TGTGCCAGCAGTTACCCTGGGACAACATACAATGAGCAGTTCTTC; CDR3aa: CASSYPGTTYNEQFF
j_gene: TRBJ2-5; len: 11; abundance: .; v_gene: TRBV20-1; d_gene: .; CDR3nt: TGCAGTGCTAACAAACAAGAGACCCAGTACTTC; CDR3aa: CSANKQETQYF
j_gene: TRBJ2-5; len: 14; abundance: .; v_gene: TRBV4-2; d_gene: .; CDR3nt: TGTGCCAGCAGCCAACCGGTGGACCGAGAGACCCAGTACTTC; CDR3aa: CASSQPVDRETQYF
j_gene: TRBJ2-5; len: 14; abundance: few; v_gene: TRBV10-3; d_gene: .; CDR3nt: TGTGCCATCAGTGTGAACGGGAAGGGAGAGACCCAGTACTTC; CDR3aa: CAISVNGKGETQYF
j_gene: TRBJ2-3; len: 12; abundance: .; v_gene: TRBV20-1; d_gene: TRBD2; CDR3nt: TGCAGTGCTAGGCCGGGGGGAGATACGCAGTATTTT; CDR3aa: CSARPGGDTQYF